This T cell receptor (beta chain) was recovered during a study of cytomegalovirus exposure and HLA in healthy donors. V dropped 7 bases and J dropped 7; count of bases not matched to a gene: 10. CDR3 length equals 14 residues. CDR1 SGDLS and CDR2 YYNGEE come from the germline V gene. The table came from immunoSEQ multiplex PCR; TCRdb's copy has only in-frame clones and leaves some out. Seen here are approximately 200,000 clones, more than 75% observed once, and the top ten hold around 6.7%. The sample was PBMCs. The chain joins TRBV9 to TRBJ1-4, with TRBD1 matching over 7 bases. This sequence originates from a young man in good health and CMV-seropositive. The CDR3 reads CASSPGDSGEKLFF. CDR3 DNA: TGTGCCAGCTCCCCGGGGGACAGCGGTGAAAAACTGTTTTTT.